This is a list of T cell receptor beta chains from one sample in a study of beta chain features in type 1 diabetes. TCRdb's table, derived via immunoSEQ multiplex PCR, lists solely in-frame clones and lacks some. There are 12,000 to 15,000 clones in the sample; approximately 60% occur only once, and around 0.52% lies in the top ten. The specimen sequenced was stem cell memory CD4+ T cells from blood. The receptors were gathered from a woman younger than 30 with type 1 diabetes. Each CDR3 is given with its conserved first and last residue. Fields, in order: D gene, J gene, V gene, clone size, CDR3 DNA, CDR3 protein. A D gene is named only where the DNA matches it firmly. Size is stated for part of the rows, as once, few or many counts, or as a class when the clone is expanded.

D: TRBD2
J: TRBJ2-1
V: TRBV19
size: NA
DNA: TGTGCCAGCACCGGGGGGACTAGCGGAGACAATGAGCAGTTCTTC
CDR3: CASTGGTSGDNEQFF

D: NA
J: TRBJ2-5
V: TRBV18
size: NA
DNA: TGTGCCAGCTCACGGGCACAAGAGACCCAGTACTTC
CDR3: CASSRAQETQYF

D: NA
J: TRBJ2-5
V: TRBV19
size: few
DNA: TGTGCCAGTAAAATGACAGCGCAAGAGACCCAGTACTTC
CDR3: CASKMTAQETQYF

D: NA
J: TRBJ2-4
V: TRBV7-2
size: NA
DNA: TGTGCCAGCAGCTTAACAGGCCCCTCGGGGGACATTCAGTACTTC
CDR3: CASSLTGPSGDIQYF

D: TRBD1
J: TRBJ2-1
V: TRBV2
size: NA
DNA: TGTGCCAGCAGTGAAGGGGGGACAGCCAGGACAGACAATGAGCAGTTCTTC
CDR3: CASSEGGTARTDNEQFF

D: NA
J: TRBJ2-3
V: TRBV4-1
size: few
DNA: TGCGCCAGCAGCCCGCTCGGAGAGCGGAGCACAGATACGCAGTATTTT
CDR3: CASSPLGERSTDTQYF

D: TRBD1
J: TRBJ1-4
V: TRBV7-2
size: NA
DNA: TGTGCCAGCAGCTCTGGGACAGCGTATGGTGAAAAACTGTTTTTT
CDR3: CASSSGTAYGEKLFF

D: NA
J: TRBJ2-3
V: TRBV7-9
size: NA
DNA: TGTGCCAGCAGCCCCCGTACGCAGTATTTT
CDR3: CASSPRTQYF

D: NA
J: TRBJ1-2
V: TRBV6-5
size: NA
DNA: TGTGCCAGCAGTTACTTTCGCGGGGGAGGCGGCTACACCTTC
CDR3: CASSYFRGGGGYTF

D: TRBD2
J: TRBJ2-1
V: TRBV5-4
size: NA
DNA: TGTGCCAGCCAAGTAGCGGGAGATCACAATGAGCAGTTCTTC
CDR3: CASQVAGDHNEQFF

D: TRBD2
J: TRBJ2-3
V: TRBV11-2
size: few
DNA: TGTGCCAGCAGCCGTTACTCTAGCGGGAGTTCGGATACGCAGTATTTT
CDR3: CASSRYSSGSSDTQYF

D: NA
J: TRBJ2-2
V: TRBV5-4
size: NA
DNA: TGTGCCAGCAGCCCTAGGACAGACGCGAGCACCGGGGAGCTGTTTTTT
CDR3: CASSPRTDASTGELFF

D: TRBD1
J: TRBJ2-4
V: TRBV23-1
size: medium-sized
DNA: TGCGCCAGCAGTCCGGACAGGGGCGATAGTCGAGCCTTC
CDR3: CASSPDRGDSRAF

D: TRBD2
J: TRBJ2-1
V: TRBV28
size: NA
DNA: TGTGCCAGCAGTTCCCCCTTCCTAGCGGGAAGACAGCAGTTCTTC
CDR3: CASSSPFLAGRQQFF

D: NA
J: TRBJ1-2
V: TRBV28
size: NA
DNA: TGTGCCAGCGCAGGGTCGCCGAACTATGGCTACACCTTC
CDR3: CASAGSPNYGYTF

D: NA
J: TRBJ2-3
V: TRBV28
size: few
DNA: TGTGCCAGCAGATTTCGGGGGATTGCAGATACGCAGTATTTT
CDR3: CASRFRGIADTQYF

D: NA
J: TRBJ2-7
V: TRBV27
size: NA
DNA: TGTGCCAGCAGTGCCACCTTGGGCAGTCCCTACGAGCAGTACTTC
CDR3: CASSATLGSPYEQYF

D: TRBD2
J: TRBJ2-1
V: TRBV7-2
size: few
DNA: TGTGCCAGCAGCTTAGAGTCGGGGACTATTCAGTTCTTC
CDR3: CASSLESGTIQFF

D: NA
J: TRBJ1-1
V: TRBV11-3
size: NA
DNA: TGTGCCAGCAGTTCATCAGGGGTAACTGAAGCTTTCTTT
CDR3: CASSSSGVTEAFF

D: NA
J: TRBJ2-6
V: TRBV18
size: few
DNA: TGTGCCAGCTCACCGGCGGGTACGGTCTCTGGGGCCAACGTCCTGACTTTC
CDR3: CASSPAGTVSGANVLTF

D: NA
J: TRBJ2-5
V: TRBV5-4
size: NA
DNA: TGTGCCAGCAGCTTGGGCGGGACAGTCCAAGAGACCCAGTACTTC
CDR3: CASSLGGTVQETQYF

D: NA
J: TRBJ2-2
V: TRBV6-5
size: once
DNA: TGTGCCAGCAGCCGGACCCGGGACACCACCGGGGAGCTGTTTTTT
CDR3: CASSRTRDTTGELFF

D: NA
J: TRBJ2-7
V: TRBV7-8
size: NA
DNA: TGTGCCAGCAGCTTAGGTCTAGCGCTCTCCTACGAGCAGTACTTC
CDR3: CASSLGLALSYEQYF

D: TRBD1
J: TRBJ1-2
V: TRBV6-5
size: NA
DNA: TGTGCCAGCCGCAACCCGACAGGGGTTGGCTACACCTTC
CDR3: CASRNPTGVGYTF

D: NA
J: TRBJ1-4
V: TRBV14
size: NA
DNA: TGTGCCAGCAAAGGGAAGGGGTCTAATGAAAAACTGTTTTTT
CDR3: CASKGKGSNEKLFF

D: NA
J: TRBJ2-1
V: TRBV7-9
size: few
DNA: TGTGCCGCCGGCGGCGACTACAATGAGCAGTTCTTC
CDR3: CAAGGDYNEQFF

D: NA
J: TRBJ2-7
V: TRBV11-3
size: once
DNA: TGTGCCAGCAGCTTCATTGAAGGAGGCGAGCAGTACTTC
CDR3: CASSFIEGGEQYF

D: NA
J: TRBJ2-3
V: TRBV5-1
size: few
DNA: TGCGCCAGCAGCCCCGGGACAGATACGCAGTATTTT
CDR3: CASSPGTDTQYF

D: NA
J: TRBJ2-7
V: TRBV5-1
size: once
DNA: TGCGCCAGCAGCTCCGAGGGTCGGAGCTCCTACGAGCAGTACTTC
CDR3: CASSSEGRSSYEQYF

D: NA
J: TRBJ2-1
V: TRBV5-1
size: NA
DNA: TGCGCCAGCAGCCCACAGGGTGGATCCTACAATGAGCAGTTCTTC
CDR3: CASSPQGGSYNEQFF

D: NA
J: TRBJ2-7
V: TRBV7-9
size: few
DNA: TGTGCCAGCAGCCTACAGGGTGGTAACCACGAGCAGTACTTC
CDR3: CASSLQGGNHEQYF

D: TRBD1
J: TRBJ2-7
V: TRBV29-1
size: NA
DNA: TGCAGCGTTACCGGACAGGGGGCTCTCGAGCAGTACTTC
CDR3: CSVTGQGALEQYF

D: TRBD1
J: TRBJ2-2
V: TRBV5-1
size: few
DNA: TGCGCCAGCAGCTCGGGACAGGCAAACACCGGGGAGCTGTTTTTT
CDR3: CASSSGQANTGELFF

D: NA
J: TRBJ2-7
V: TRBV4-2
size: NA
DNA: TGTGCCAGCAGCCAAGATTCCGGAGGAACTACCTACGAGCAGTACTTC
CDR3: CASSQDSGGTTYEQYF

D: NA
J: TRBJ1-1
V: TRBV2
size: few
DNA: TGTGCCAGCAGTGAGACTGCGTCCGTGGCTTTCTTT
CDR3: CASSETASVAFF

D: TRBD2
J: TRBJ2-3
V: TRBV5-6
size: NA
DNA: TGTGCCAGCAGCTTGGGTAGCGGGGGAATCACAGATACGCAGTATTTT
CDR3: CASSLGSGGITDTQYF

D: TRBD1
J: TRBJ1-4
V: TRBV28
size: NA
DNA: TGTGCCAGCAGCCGAACAGGGGGCGGAATACTGTTTTTT
CDR3: CASSRTGGGILFF

D: NA
J: TRBJ2-1
V: TRBV2
size: NA
DNA: TGTGCCAGCATTCGTCTGACTAACAATGAGCAGTTCTTC
CDR3: CASIRLTNNEQFF

D: NA
J: TRBJ2-5
V: TRBV19
size: few
DNA: TGTGCCAGTAGTATTCAGGGGTCAGGGACCCAGTACTTC
CDR3: CASSIQGSGTQYF

D: TRBD1
J: TRBJ2-6
V: TRBV29-1
size: NA
DNA: TGCAGCGTTGGAGGGGGCCACGTCCTGACTTTC
CDR3: CSVGGGHVLTF

D: TRBD1
J: TRBJ2-3
V: TRBV5-4
size: NA
DNA: TGTGCCAGCACCAACGCAAAGGGGGCCACAGATACGCAGTATTTT
CDR3: CASTNAKGATDTQYF

D: NA
J: TRBJ2-3
V: TRBV2
size: NA
DNA: TGTGCCAGCAGCAGAAGCACAGATACGCAGTATTTT
CDR3: CASSRSTDTQYF

D: NA
J: TRBJ2-2
V: TRBV10-3
size: NA
DNA: TGTGCCATCAGTGAGTCGCAGGTTACCGGGGAGCTGTTTTTT
CDR3: CAISESQVTGELFF

D: TRBD1
J: TRBJ2-7
V: TRBV7-2
size: few
DNA: TGTGCCAGCAGCCCTGGACAGGGCTGGGAGCAGTACTTC
CDR3: CASSPGQGWEQYF

D: NA
J: TRBJ1-1
V: TRBV2
size: NA
DNA: TGTGCCAGCAATAGGGAGCCTGAAGCTGAAGCTTTCTTT
CDR3: CASNREPEAEAFF